The 30 T cell receptor beta chains in this list originate from one sample, sequenced in a study of cytomegalovirus exposure and HLA in healthy donors. PCR was performed using 60 Vbeta and 13 Jbeta primers. The repertoire was sequenced with immunoSEQ multiplex PCR; TCRdb's copy has only in-frame clones and lacks some. Of about 220,000 clones in the sample, roughly 88% were seen once. The sequencing input was PBMCs. The receptors originated from a boy aged 2 to 10 in good health and CMV-seronegative.

This chain links TRBV2 with TRBJ2-5; D may be TRBD1 (5 bases). Trimming pared 7 bases from V and 2 bases from J, leaving 14 bases between. The V gene's germline CDR1 is SNHLY and CDR2 FYNNEI. The CDR3 runs to 14 residues. This CDR3 reads CASTDLGPQETQYF. DNA for the CDR3: TGTGCCAGCACCGACTTGGGGCCGCAAGAGACCCAGTACTTC.

The chain joins TRBV10-3 to TRBJ2-7, with 9 bases identical to TRBD1. V shed 4 bases, J shed 6 bases, and the junction held 4 bases outside the gene matches. This CDR3 has 13 residues. Germline V lookup: CDR1 ENHRY, CDR2 SYGVKD. The CDR3 loop reads CAISGDREGEQYF. CDR3 sequence (DNA): TGTGCCATCAGTGGGGACAGGGAGGGCGAGCAGTACTTC.

The rearrangement uses TRBV6-5 and TRBJ2-5; TRBD2 matches 14 bases. The CDR3 has 15 amino acids. V shed 6 bases, J shed 4 bases, and the junction held 4 bases outside the gene matches. Germline V CDR1 and CDR2: MNHEY, SVGAGI. The CDR3 bases are TGTGCCAGCAGCTACGGACTAGCGGGAGGAGAGACCCAGTACTTC. Protein product: CASSYGLAGGETQYF.

The chain links TRBV5-3 to TRBJ1-2, with D possibly matching TRBD1 (5 bases). TRBV5-3 is an open reading frame, and its role is uncertain. The V and J ends lost 1 base and 7 bases respectively, with 14 bases between them. The CDR3 spans 14 residues. The CDR3, as DNA: TGTGCCAGAAGCTTGAGGGATCGGGGGTCTGGCTACACCTTC. Protein: CARSLRDRGSGYTF.

The chain carries TRBV6-5 and TRBJ1-1; no clear D. V lost 7 bases to trimming and J lost 3 bases, with 15 bases between them. There are 14 residues in the CDR3. Germline lookup yields CDR1 MNHEY and CDR2 SVGAGI. Here the CDR3 reads CASNMDGEHTEAFF. The CDR3 DNA is TGTGCCAGCAACATGGACGGGGAGCACACTGAAGCTTTCTTT.

The chain uses TRBV30 and TRBJ2-1; D not certain. This CDR3 is 11 amino acids long. The ends were cut back, 3 bases at V and 6 bases at J, with 6 bases in the middle. CDR1 is GTSNPN, CDR2 SVGIG, per germline (reference sequence). The CDR3 bases are TGTGCCTGGAGGGCCTTCAATGAGCAGTTCTTC. This encodes CAWRAFNEQFF.

The V call is TRBV18, the J call TRBJ1-1, with D possibly TRBD1 on 6 matching bases. This CDR3 has 15 residues. Trimming took off 4 bases at V and 4 bases at J, with 16 bases between the two ends. Germline CDR1 and CDR2: KGHSH and LQKENI. CDR3 region: CASSRGTGRFTEAFF. In nucleotides, the CDR3 is TGTGCCAGCTCACGCGGAACAGGGAGATTCACTGAAGCTTTCTTT.

With regard to this clone: Other nucleotide sequences from this sample produce the same CDR3. This chain joins TRBV19 and TRBJ2-7; 12 positions match TRBD1. J was trimmed by 2 bases and V by 5 bases; bases with no gene match: 4. The germline CDR1 and CDR2 sequences are LNHDA and SQIVND (reference sequence). This CDR3 comprises 15 residues. CDR3 sequence (DNA): TGTGCCAGTAGTTCTGGGACAGGGGGCCCCTACGAGCAGTACTTC. This codes for CASSSGTGGPYEQYF.

The chain couples TRBV29-1 to TRBJ2-1; 7 bases agree with TRBD1. Germline CDR1 reads SQVTM; CDR2 reads ANQGSEA. V shed 7 bases and J 0 bases; nucleotides not matched to a gene: 6. The CDR3 contains 14 residues. This CDR3 reads CSARDSSSYNEQFF. The DNA for the CDR3 is TGCAGCGCCAGGGACAGTAGCTCCTACAATGAGCAGTTCTTC.

V usage is TRBV7-8 and J usage is TRBJ1-2; 11 positions agree with TRBD1. Germline V gives CDR1 SGHVS, CDR2 FQNEAQ. J was trimmed by 7 bases and V by 0 bases; bases with no gene match: 1. The CDR3 is 14 amino acids. The CDR3 DNA follows: TGTGCCAGCAGCTTAGCGGGGACAGGGGGTGGCTACACCTTC. Amino acids: CASSLAGTGGGYTF.

V and J are TRBV5-1 and TRBJ2-3, with TRBD2 as a possible D gene (5 bases). The germline V gene has CDR1 SGHRS and CDR2 YFSETQ. The V end lost 0 bases, the J end lost 1 base, and 12 bases lay between the germline ends. The CDR3 covers 16 residues. Here the CDR3 DNA reads TGCGCCAGCAGCTTGGGCGACTACTCCCGCACAGATACGCAGTATTTT. It codes for CASSLGDYSRTDTQYF.

Details on this clone: The junction shows a germline mismatch at one end, possibly a read error. The chain carries TRBV29-1 and TRBJ1-2, with D tentatively TRBD1 (6 bases). Germline V CDR1 and CDR2: SQVTM, ANQGSEA. The CDR3 has 12 amino acids. The CDR3 sequence: CSVELAGGFYPF. In DNA, the CDR3 is TGCAGCGTTGAGTTGGCGGGGGGCTTCTACCCCTTC.

A note on this clone: One junction end does not reproduce the germline sequence, and a read error may be involved. The rearrangement links TRBV30 to TRBJ2-1; tentatively, D is TRBD2 (6 bases). The CDR3 contains 14 residues. Germline CDR1 is GTSNPN and CDR2 is SVGIG (reference sequence). The CDR3 bases are TGTGCCTGGGAGGCGGGCGGGGCCTATAATGAGCAGTTCTTC. Its protein product is CAWEAGGAYNEQFF.

This sequence joins TRBV7-9 and TRBJ1-1; weak D call: TRBD1 (6 bases). This CDR3 is built from 14 residues. Trimming stripped 5 bases from V and 3 bases from J, with 13 bases between. CDR1 is SEHNR and CDR2 is FQNEAQ in the germline V gene (reference sequence). CDR3 protein: CASSNRVGYTEAFF. The CDR3 DNA reads as TGTGCCAGCAGCAACAGGGTTGGGTACACTGAAGCTTTCTTT.

This clone was picked up a small number of times. The chain is built from TRBV2 and TRBJ1-1, with D possibly TRBD1 on 6 matching bases. Germline assignment: CDR1 SNHLY and CDR2 FYNNEI. The CDR3 spans 11 residues. V lost 10 bases and J lost 6, with 12 bases in between. The CDR3 sequence: CAKRGISEAFF. The CDR3 DNA sequence: TGTGCCAAAAGGGGGATATCTGAAGCTTTCTTT. Using reference TRBV2 and TRBJ1-1 for the parts outside the CDR3, the full variable domain is EPEVTQTPSHQVTQMGQEVILRCVPISNHLYFYWYRQILGQKVEFLVSFYNNEISEKSEIFDDQFSVERPDGSNFTLKIRSTKLEDSAMYFCAKRGISEAFFGQGTRLTVV.

The chain is built from TRBV5-1 and TRBJ2-7, with 15 bases fitting TRBD2. This CDR3 is 17 amino acids long. Per the germline V gene, CDR1 is SGHRS and CDR2 is YFSETQ. V shed 3 bases and J 6 bases; nucleotides not matched to a gene: 10. CDR3 bases: TGCGCCAGCAGCTCCCTCGGACTAGCGGGAGGGGGCTGCGAGCAGTACTTC. Translation: CASSSLGLAGGGCEQYF. The whole variable domain, filled in from reference TRBV5-1 and TRBJ2-7, reads KAGVTQTPRYLIKTRGQQVTLSCSPISGHRSVSWYQQTPGQGLQFLFEYFSETQRNKGNFPGRFSGRQFSNSRSEMNVSTLELGDSALYLCASSSLGLAGGGCEQYFGPGTRLTVT.

The rearrangement uses TRBV4-2 and TRBJ2-5; possible D gene TRBD2, 5 bases. The CDR3 runs 15 residues. Trimming shortened V by 3 bases and J by 5 bases, and 16 bases separated the two germline ends. Germline CDR1 reads LGHNA; CDR2 reads YNFKEQ. Here the CDR3 reads CASSQLSALVETQYF. CDR3 DNA sequence: TGTGCCAGCAGCCAGCTTAGCGCCCTCGTGGAGACCCAGTACTTC.

The V call is TRBV11-3, the J call TRBJ2-3, with TRBD1 matching over 9 bases. J gave up 4 bases and V 5 bases, and 7 bases lay outside the gene matches. CDR3 length: 15 residues. Germline CDR1 reads SGHNT; CDR2 reads YENEEA. CDR3 coding DNA: TGTGCCAGCAGCCCGGGACAGGGAGGTTCAGATACGCAGTATTTT. Amino acids: CASSPGQGGSDTQYF. The whole variable domain, filled in from reference TRBV11-3 and TRBJ2-3, reads EAGVVQSPRYKIIEKKQPVAFWCNPISGHNTLYWYLQNLGQGPELLIRYENEEAVDDSQLPKDRFSAERLKGVDSTLKIQPAELGDSAVYLCASSPGQGGSDTQYFGPGTRLTVL.

J is TRBJ1-3 and V is TRBV6-1; 9 positions match TRBD1. The CDR3 length is 15 residues. V was pared by 4 bases and J by 3 bases, with 4 bases of the junction left unmatched. CDR1 and CDR2 from the germline V gene are MNHNS and SASEGT. The CDR3 is CASSGRTGVGNTIYF. In nucleotides, the CDR3 is TGTGCCAGCAGTGGCCGGACAGGGGTTGGAAACACCATATATTTT.

The chain uses TRBV19 and TRBJ1-2; 8 bases match TRBD1. J lost 8 bases, V lost 0 bases, and 11 bases had no gene match. The CDR3 contains 16 residues. The germline gives CDR1 LNHDA, CDR2 SQIVND (reference sequence). Here the CDR3 reads CASSIEPRTGLNGYTF. The CDR3 nucleotides read TGTGCCAGTAGTATAGAGCCCCGGACAGGGCTGAACGGCTACACCTTC.

The chain carries TRBV2 and TRBJ2-4; 7 bases align to TRBD1. J lost 0 bases, V lost 5 bases, and 4 bases had no gene match. The CDR3 contains 15 residues. Looked up from germline, CDR1 is SNHLY and CDR2 is FYNNEI. CDR3 DNA: TGTGCCAGCAGTCGATACAGGGGAGCCAAAAACATTCAGTACTTC. This sequence encodes CASSRYRGAKNIQYF.

This chain connects TRBV7-8 to TRBJ1-5, with 8 bases that match TRBD1. Germline trimming cut 5 bases from V and 6 bases from J; bases unmatched to any gene: 6. The germline CDR1 and CDR2 sequences are SGHVS and FQNEAQ. The CDR3 runs 14 residues. CDR3 sequence: CASSADRVPQPQHF. CDR3 nucleotides: TGTGCCAGCAGCGCGGACAGGGTGCCTCAGCCCCAGCATTTT.

The V and J genes are TRBV9 and TRBJ1-1; TRBD1 aligns across 10 bases. Germline loops: CDR1 SGDLS, CDR2 YYNGEE. The CDR3 is 21 residues long. J gave up 0 bases and V 1 base, and 18 bases lay outside the gene matches. This CDR3 is CASSVQLPGQGTSQMNTEAFF. CDR3 DNA sequence: TGTGCCAGCAGCGTACAACTCCCGGGACAGGGGACGTCCCAAATGAACACTGAAGCTTTCTTT. Based on the CDR3 plus reference TRBV9 and TRBJ1-1, the full variable domain is DSGVTQTPKHLITATGQRVTLRCSPRSGDLSVYWYQQSLDQGLQFLIQYYNGEERAKGNILERFSAQQFPDLHSELNLSSLELGDSALYFCASSVQLPGQGTSQMNTEAFFGQGTRLTVV.

The chain employs TRBV5-1 and TRBJ2-3; no clear D gene. Germline lookup yields CDR1 SGHRS and CDR2 YFSETQ. CDR3 length: 15 amino acids. With 2 bases removed from V and 1 base from J, the gap between germline ends came to 11 bases. Written as DNA, the CDR3 is TGCGCCAGCAGCTTAGGCAGGCCAGGCACAGATACGCAGTATTTT. It encodes CASSLGRPGTDTQYF.

J is TRBJ2-3 and V is TRBV11-3; D call uncertain. The CDR3 covers 10 residues. Germline V gene data show CDR1 as SGHNT and CDR2 as YENEEA. V lost 10 bases to trimming and J lost 2 bases, with 4 bases between them. CDR3 sequence reads: CAIHTDTQYF. Here the CDR3 DNA reads TGTGCCATCCACACAGATACGCAGTATTTT.

The chain is built from TRBV11-2 and TRBJ2-2; 10 bases are shared with TRBD2. Germline trimming cut 3 bases from V and 4 bases from J; bases unmatched to any gene: 14. The CDR3 runs to 19 residues. CDR1 SGHAT and CDR2 FQNNGV come from the germline V gene. This chain's CDR3 is CASSFRSGRPQTPTGELFF. DNA of the CDR3: TGTGCCAGCAGCTTTCGTAGCGGGAGGCCGCAAACCCCCACCGGGGAGCTGTTTTTT.

CDR3 in amino acids: CASISARTPNTEAFF. The CDR3 DNA is TGTGCCAGCATTTCAGCAAGGACACCCAACACTGAAGCTTTCTTT. The chain combines TRBV28 with TRBJ1-1; maybe TRBD1 (5 bases). CDR3 length: 15 amino acids. In germline, CDR1 is MDHEN, CDR2 SYDVKM. Trimming removed 7 bases from V and 2 bases from J, with 17 bases in between.

The chain joins TRBV6-6 to TRBJ2-1, with 7 positions matching TRBD2. The CDR3 covers 14 residues. The V and J ends lost 7 bases and 7 bases, in that order; junction bases with no gene match: 10. From germline, CDR1 is MNHNY and CDR2 SVGAGI (reference sequence). Here the CDR3 DNA reads TGTGCCAGCATCACGGGGGGTGGTCGTAATGAGCAGTTCTTC. Protein sequence: CASITGGGRNEQFF.

J is TRBJ2-1 and V is TRBV7-9; 12 bases map to TRBD2. The CDR3 contains 18 residues. From germline, CDR1 is SEHNR and CDR2 FQNEAQ (reference sequence). The trim removed 5 bases at V and 0 bases at J, leaving 8 bases unmatched. CDR3 bases: TGTGCCAGCAGCAACCCGACTAGCGGGAGACCCTCCTACAATGAGCAGTTCTTC. This sequence encodes CASSNPTSGRPSYNEQFF.

This chain joins TRBV27 and TRBJ2-7; D might be TRBD1 (6 bases). Trimming took off 4 bases at V and 3 bases at J, with 13 bases between the two ends. This CDR3 comprises 14 residues. Germline V gene data show CDR1 as MNHEY and CDR2 as SMNVEV (reference sequence). In nucleotides, the CDR3 is TGTGCCAGCAGTTGGGACACTGGCAACTACGAGCAGTACTTC. Translating it yields CASSWDTGNYEQYF.